One sample yielded the 31 T cell receptor beta chains listed below, sequenced in a study of blood T cell repertoires in COVID-19. Sequencing used immunoSEQ multiplex PCR; TCRdb keeps in-frame clones, though not all of them. The sample consists of around 220,000 clones, around 83% of them appearing once. Sequences were obtained from peripheral blood. These receptors all stem from a woman at least 80 years old with COVID-19, enrolled during active disease.

The rearrangement joins TRBV30 to TRBJ1-1; 7 nucleotides align to TRBD1. Trimming cost V 1 base and J 8 bases; bases outside gene matches: 7. CDR3 length: 13 amino acids. CDR1 GTSNPN and CDR2 SVGIG come from the germline V gene (reference sequence). CDR3 bases: TGTGCCTGGAGTGCCCGATACAGGGGCGAAGCTTTCTTT. It specifies CAWSARYRGEAFF.

Remarks on this clone: Its ends do not fully match the called genes, so a read error is possible. The chain is built from TRBV7-7 and TRBJ2-2, with D possibly TRBD1 on 5 matching bases. The CDR3 runs 17 residues. Germline V CDR1 and CDR2: SSHAT, FNYEAQ (reference sequence). The DNA for the CDR3 is TGTGCTAGCAGCCCAGGTGCTCGTCGACAGAGCACCGGGGAGCTGTTTTTT. It codes for CASSPGARRQSTGELFF. The whole variable domain, filled in from reference TRBV7-7 and TRBJ2-2, reads GAGVSQSPRYKVTKRGQDVTLRCDPISSHATLYWYQQALGQGPEFLTYFNYEAQPDKSGLPSDRFSAERPEGSISTLTIQRTEQRDSAMYRCASSPGARRQSTGELFFGEGSRLTVL.

CDR3 in amino acids: CASIAGGRYNEQFF. The CDR3, as DNA: TGTGCCAGCATCGCGGGAGGGCGGTACAATGAGCAGTTCTTC. V usage is TRBV28 and J usage is TRBJ2-1; 9 nucleotides agree with TRBD2. V shed 7 bases and J 4 bases; nucleotides not matched to a gene: 5. This CDR3 is built from 14 residues. Per germline, CDR1 MDHEN and CDR2 SYDVKM. The entire variable domain, with the rest obtained from reference TRBV28 and TRBJ2-1, is as follows: DVKVTQSSRYLVKRTGEKVFLECVQDMDHENMFWYRQDPGLGLRLIYFSYDVKMKEKGDIPEGYSVSREKKERFSLILESASTNQTSMYLCASIAGGRYNEQFFGPGTRLTVL.

This chain connects TRBV14 to TRBJ2-7; 7 bases match TRBD2. V lost 3 bases to trimming and J lost 11 bases; unmatched junction nucleotides: 10. The CDR3 is 13 amino acids. Germline lookup yields CDR1 SGHDN and CDR2 FVKESK. The CDR3, as DNA: TGTGCCAGCAGCCACTCTAGCGGAGCCACCAAGTACTTC. Translating it yields CASSHSSGATKYF.

This clone was seen a single time. The chain is built from TRBV30 and TRBJ1-1, with 7 bases aligning to TRBD1. The CDR3 loop spans 15 amino acids. V lost 0 bases and J lost 6; bases outside the gene matches: 10. In germline, CDR1 is GTSNPN, CDR2 SVGIG (reference sequence). The CDR3 reads CAWSVPDRVLSEAFF. CDR3 DNA: TGTGCCTGGAGTGTACCAGACAGGGTACTCTCTGAAGCTTTCTTT.

This clone was counted between two and nine times. The chain links TRBV10-1 to TRBJ2-2; possibly TRBD2 for D (6 bases). Germline assignment: CDR1 WNHNN and CDR2 SYGVQD (reference sequence). V was pared by 8 bases and J by 3 bases, with 13 bases between. This CDR3 region has 14 residues. The CDR3 DNA reads TGCGCCAGCCGTGGCGAGCGGGACACCGGGGAGCTGTTTTTT. It translates to CASRGERDTGELFF.

The chain employs TRBV19 and TRBJ1-2; no firm D call. Germline lookup yields CDR1 LNHDA and CDR2 SQIVND (reference sequence). The V end was cut by 1 base, the J end by 2 bases, with 8 bases between. The CDR3 totals 14 residues. CDR3 region: CASSIAVGNYGYTF. In nucleotides, the CDR3 is TGTGCCAGTAGTATAGCAGTCGGGAACTATGGCTACACCTTC.

This clone appeared a few times. CDR3 region: CASSPQFGREKLFF. The DNA of the CDR3 is TGCGCCAGCAGCCCCCAGTTTGGTCGCGAAAAACTGTTTTTT. The chain combines TRBV4-1 with TRBJ1-4; no reliable D call. The V gene's germline CDR1 is MGHRA and CDR2 YSYEKL. Between the trimmed V and J ends, which lost 4 bases and 8 bases, there was a span of 14 bases. The CDR3 is made up of 14 amino acids.

The count of this clone is one. The junction differs from germline at one of its ends, possibly a read error. This chain uses TRBV7-7 with TRBJ2-3; 10 positions agree with TRBD2. The CDR3 consists of 15 residues. CDR1 is SSHAT, CDR2 FNYEAQ, per germline (reference sequence). The CDR3 sequence is CASSLSGGAYDTQYF. CDR3 bases: TGTGCTAGCAGCTTGAGCGGGGGGGCGTACGATACGCAGTATTTT.

The chain carries TRBV4-3 and TRBJ1-4, with TRBD1 matching 8 bases. V shed 4 bases and J 2 bases; nucleotides not matched to a gene: 6. CDR1 is LGHNA and CDR2 is YSLEER in the germline V gene. The CDR3 length is 16 residues. The CDR3 is CASSPQGAGTNEKLFF. DNA of the CDR3: TGCGCCAGCAGCCCCCAGGGGGCAGGGACTAATGAAAAACTGTTTTTT.

A few counts support this clone. The genes are TRBV7-8 and TRBJ1-6; D may be TRBD1 (5 bases). The CDR3 spans 15 residues. Germline CDR1 SGHVS, CDR2 FQNEAQ. The V gene lost 4 bases and the J gene lost 9 bases, with 16 bases spanning the gap. Here the CDR3 reads CASSSGRERASPLHF. For the CDR3, the DNA is TGTGCCAGCAGCTCGGGCAGGGAGCGGGCTTCACCCCTCCACTTT.

The V and J genes are TRBV5-1 and TRBJ2-3, with D possibly TRBD1 on 6 matching bases. CDR1 SGHRS and CDR2 YFSETQ come from the germline V gene. The CDR3 totals 16 residues. Trimming cost V 4 bases and J 0 bases, with 15 bases left between them. Here the CDR3 reads CASSRNTGISTDTQYF. The CDR3 nucleotides are TGCGCCAGCAGCCGAAATACAGGGATTAGCACAGATACGCAGTATTTT.

The V and J genes are TRBV11-1 and TRBJ1-2; 12 bases line up with TRBD1. The V and J ends lost 5 bases and 8 bases, in that order; junction bases with no gene match: 6. Germline CDR1 is SGHAT and CDR2 is FQDESV (reference sequence). This CDR3 is 14 amino acids long. The chain's CDR3 is CASSPRDRGPGYTF. CDR3 bases: TGTGCCAGCAGCCCCCGGGACAGGGGGCCCGGCTACACCTTC.

The chain uses TRBV30 and TRBJ1-4; D is unclear. CDR1 and CDR2 from the germline V gene are GTSNPN and SVGIG (reference sequence). CDR3 length equals 12 residues. Trimming cost V 2 bases and J 8 bases, with 9 bases left between them. The CDR3 DNA is TGTGCCTGGAGTCCCCGAGGGGAAAAACTGTTTTTT. Translation gives CAWSPRGEKLFF.

This clone has just a few counts. The chain links TRBV5-4 to TRBJ2-7; 8 bases agree with TRBD1. The CDR3 sequence is 13 residues long. The V gene end was trimmed by 2 bases and the J gene end by 3 bases; junction bases not matched to a gene: 1. In germline, CDR1 is SGHNT, CDR2 YYREEE (reference sequence). In DNA form, the CDR3 reads TGTGCCAGCAGCTTACAGGGGGACTACGAGCAGTACTTC. The encoded protein is CASSLQGDYEQYF.

The V gene is TRBV29-1, the J gene TRBJ2-4, with TRBD1 identical over 8 bases. V lost 6 bases and J lost 0; bases outside the gene matches: 10. The CDR3 is made up of 16 amino acids. From germline, CDR1 is SQVTM and CDR2 ANQGSEA. The CDR3 spells CSVSDRGFLAKNIQYF. CDR3 bases: TGCAGCGTCAGCGACAGGGGATTTTTAGCCAAAAACATTCAGTACTTC.

This chain joins TRBV12-3 or TRBV12-4 and TRBJ1-6; no firm D call. The CDR3 totals 12 residues. The germline V and J ends were trimmed by 5 bases and 11 bases, with 10 bases remaining between them. The CDR3 protein is CASSLREPPLHF. The CDR3 nucleotides are TGTGCCAGCAGTCTCCGAGAGCCACCCCTCCACTTT.

V gene TRBV18 combines with J gene TRBJ1-2; 7 bases are a match to TRBD1. The CDR3 length is 15 residues. The V gene's germline CDR1 is KGHSH and CDR2 LQKENI. After removal of 3 bases from V and 1 base from J, the junction contained 5 bases not matched to a gene. The CDR3, as DNA: TGTGCCAGCTCACCCCGGACAGGCAATAACTATGGCTACACCTTC. Translating gives CASSPRTGNNYGYTF.

The V call is TRBV15, the J call TRBJ1-2; D unclear. With 0 bases removed from V and 2 bases from J, the gap between germline ends came to 4 bases. CDR1 and CDR2 from the germline V gene are LNHNV and YYDKDF (reference sequence). The CDR3 is made up of 13 amino acids. The CDR3 region has the DNA TGTGCCACCAGCAGAGACAGGAACTATGGCTACACCTTC. It codes for CATSRDRNYGYTF.

The chain has TRBV5-6 and TRBJ2-7, with D perhaps matching TRBD1 (7 bases). The CDR3 contains 14 residues. The ends were cut back, 5 bases at V and 4 bases at J, with 16 bases in the middle. In germline, CDR1 is SGHDT, CDR2 YYEEEE. The CDR3 DNA reads as TGTGCCAGCAGGGGCAGGGGGGCCGGGTACGAGCAGTACTTC. It translates to CASRGRGAGYEQYF.

This chain joins TRBV15 and TRBJ2-2, with 8 bases lining up with TRBD2. CDR3 size: 17 residues. The trim removed 3 bases at V and 6 bases at J, leaving 12 bases unmatched. The V gene's germline CDR1 is LNHNV and CDR2 YYDKDF (reference sequence). The chain's CDR3 is CATSRPPLAAIPGELFF. CDR3 sequence (DNA): TGTGCCACCAGCAGGCCCCCACTAGCGGCAATACCCGGGGAGCTGTTTTTT.

This chain connects TRBV5-1 to TRBJ1-1; TRBD1 might be the D (5 bases). The CDR3 length is 14 residues. The V gene lost 4 bases and the J gene lost 1 base, with 11 bases spanning the gap. Looked up from germline, CDR1 is SGHRS and CDR2 is YFSETQ. The CDR3, as DNA: TGCGCCAGCAGCCCTAGGACATCGAACACTGAAGCTTTCTTT. Its translation is CASSPRTSNTEAFF.

This clone appeared a single time. The chain has TRBV6-5 and TRBJ2-2; the D is unclear. The CDR3 runs 14 residues. The germline V gene has CDR1 MNHEY and CDR2 SVGAGI. With 8 bases removed from V and 0 bases from J, the gap between germline ends came to 10 bases. CDR3 amino acids: CASVGTANTGELFF. The CDR3 nucleotides read TGTGCCAGCGTCGGAACAGCGAACACCGGGGAGCTGTTTTTT.

The chain is built from TRBV27 and TRBJ2-1, with no clear D. V shed 3 bases and J shed 0 bases, with 3 bases lying between them. Germline loops: CDR1 MNHEY, CDR2 SMNVEV (reference sequence). This CDR3 is built from 13 residues. The CDR3 protein is CASSLSSYNEQFF. The CDR3, as DNA: TGTGCCAGCAGTTTGAGCTCCTACAATGAGCAGTTCTTC.

The count of this clone is one. The V and J genes are TRBV15 and TRBJ1-4, with D perhaps matching TRBD1 (5 bases). V lost 0 bases and J 5 bases, leaving 10 bases between the germline ends. CDR1 and CDR2 (germline): LNHNV, YYDKDF (reference sequence). The CDR3 is 15 residues long. CDR3 DNA sequence: TGTGCCACCAGCAGAGATGGGGGGGTCAATGAAAAACTGTTTTTT. It specifies CATSRDGGVNEKLFF.

This chain uses TRBV11-2 with TRBJ1-3; D call uncertain. Trimming stripped 2 bases from V and 3 bases from J, with 14 bases between. Germline V gene lookup returns CDR1 SGHAT and CDR2 FQNNGV. This CDR3 is built from 16 residues. The CDR3 nucleotides are TGTGCCAGCAGCTTAAGTCAGCGGGCGTTTGGAAACACCATATATTTT. Residues: CASSLSQRAFGNTIYF.

V and J are TRBV3-1 (or the pseudogene TRBV3-2) and TRBJ2-1; 15 bases align to TRBD2. Germline V gene data show CDR1 as LGHDT and CDR2 as YNNKEL (reference sequence). The CDR3 has 16 amino acids. V trimming: 4 bases; J trimming: 10 bases; junction bases outside the gene matches: 8. The CDR3 DNA is TGTGCCAGCAGCCTTCGGACTAGCGGGGGGGCGAAAGAGCAGTTCTTC. It translates to CASSLRTSGGAKEQFF.

This sequence joins TRBV11-3 and TRBJ2-3, with 12 bases that match TRBD2. This CDR3 comprises 19 residues. The V and J ends lost 5 bases and 4 bases, in that order; junction bases with no gene match: 16. The germline CDR1 and CDR2 sequences are SGHNT and YENEEA. The CDR3 region is CASSVGWTSGNHRADTQYF. For the CDR3, the DNA is TGTGCCAGCAGCGTCGGCTGGACTAGCGGGAATCACCGGGCAGATACGCAGTATTTT.

This clone was picked up a small number of times. The rearrangement links TRBV27 to TRBJ1-2; 8 positions agree with TRBD1. Trimming cost V 6 bases and J 4 bases; bases outside gene matches: 4. Germline CDR1 reads MNHEY; CDR2 reads SMNVEV (reference sequence). The CDR3 runs to 13 residues. The CDR3 nucleotides read TGTGCCAGCAGGACAGGGGCCCCCTATGGCTACACCTTC. Translating gives CASRTGAPYGYTF.

This sequence joins TRBV5-1 and TRBJ2-1, with TRBD2 matching over 12 bases. The CDR3 has 17 amino acids. Trimming took 4 bases from V and 8 from J; bases not matched to a gene: 13. Germline V gives CDR1 SGHRS, CDR2 YFSETQ. CDR3 residues: CASSPIPLAGGRDEQFF. The DNA of the CDR3 is TGCGCCAGCAGCCCGATCCCCCTAGCGGGGGGGCGAGATGAGCAGTTCTTC.

This sequence joins TRBV30 and TRBJ1-6; 7 bases fit TRBD1. The J segment lost 6 bases and the V segment lost 2 bases, leaving 4 bases of the junction unmatched. CDR3 length: 14 residues. Germline assignment: CDR1 GTSNPN and CDR2 SVGIG (reference sequence). CDR3 loop: CAWSKGDSNSPLHF. CDR3 in DNA: TGTGCCTGGAGTAAAGGGGACAGTAATTCACCCCTCCACTTT.